A selection of T cell receptor beta chains follows, all from one sample in a study of identical twins. Each CDR3 protein gets one entry after TCRdb re-called the 5' RACE reads with MiXCR. The sample shows some 900,000 distinct CDR3 sequences, over 9% of them seen only once. In addition, the sample was reused for a study of yellow fever vaccine responses in identical twins.

The specimen was PBMCs. These receptors were taken from a woman between 18 and 30 years old in good health. Both conserved end residues are trimmed from each CDR3.

TRBJ1-1,TRBV28,ASSRSGAHTEAF
TRBJ1-2,TRBV7-9,ASIGTDGNYGYT
TRBJ2-7,TRBV12-3/TRBV12-4,ASRRRDRPYEQY
TRBJ2-2,TRBV2,TICLILRRGRADTGELF
TRBJ2-4,TRBV27,ASSSGTEAKNIQY
TRBJ2-1,TRBV29-1,SVAWAGTSY
TRBJ1-2,TRBV7-9,ASNRGDYGYT
TRBJ2-3,TRBV20-1,SARVHASGAPDTQY
TRBJ2-1,TRBV28,ASSLGGRINEQF
TRBJ2-7,TRBV20-1,SATPGQVKREWDEQY
TRBJ1-1,TRBV9,ASSYSTENTEAF
TRBJ2-7,TRBV2,ASRRTGQYEQY
TRBJ2-7,TRBV2,ASNPRQAYEQY
TRBJ2-1,TRBV20-1,SASTSGTRSLNEQF
TRBJ1-1,TRBV7-9,ASSSVPERNTEAF
TRBJ2-5,TRBV2,ASSPTWSVSETQY
TRBJ1-2,TRBV29-1,SVVRQGLRGYT
TRBJ2-1,TRBV21-1,ASSKGTSNEQF
TRBJ2-1,TRBV5-1,ASGQQGSSYNEQF
TRBJ1-4,TRBV5-1,ASSEWTERNEKLF
TRBJ2-5,TRBV6-1,ASKWTVQETQY
TRBJ2-7,TRBV27,ASSSSQTYEQY
TRBJ2-1,TRBV13,ASRFGPTGHEQF
TRBJ2-4,TRBV10-3,AISEGEGSAKNIQY
TRBJ1-5,TRBV6-1,ASSDRKSLGSQPQH
TRBJ2-5,TRBV12-3/TRBV12-4,ASSLGTSVPKTQY
TRBJ2-3,TRBV29-1,SVCTSTYTDTQY
TRBJ1-6,TRBV5-1,ASSLDRLYNSPLH
TRBJ1-4,TRBV12-3/TRBV12-4,ASRGGTVKKATNEKLF
TRBJ1-2,TRBV12-3/TRBV12-4,ASRPGFWGGYT
TRBJ1-1,TRBV29-1,SVYNRGRNTEAF
TRBJ2-1,TRBV29-1,SVLGTSANNEQF
TRBJ2-5,TRBV4-1,ASSQDRAGLAGRRETQY
TRBJ2-1,TRBV6-1,ASSPSGTSYNEQF
TRBJ1-3,TRBV4-1,ASSQGRQTSGNTIY
TRBJ2-3,TRBV28,ASSKDRSFTDTQY
TRBJ1-2,TRBV2,ASSEGTGFESGYT
TRBJ1-5,TRBV28,ASSGLDSPNQPQH
TRBJ2-7,TRBV6-1,ASRSGTSGMYEQY
TRBJ2-1,TRBV5-1,ASSPTRSPYNEQF
TRBJ2-2,TRBV4-1,ASSPRDSSIGELF
TRBJ2-7,TRBV10-3,AISDDRGGEQY
TRBJ1-5,TRBV12-3/TRBV12-4,ASSITGGGNQPQH
TRBJ1-1,TRBV20-1,SARARGFKTEAF
TRBJ2-2,TRBV12-3/TRBV12-4,ASTPWGVAGELF
TRBJ2-3,TRBV28,ASSLFGSLAGGRTDTQY
TRBJ2-3,TRBV28,ASSFQGARDTQY
TRBJ1-1,TRBV7-2,ASSIHLTGITEAF
TRBJ2-1,TRBV6-4,ASSDYPREKINNEQF
TRBJ2-3,TRBV7-2,ASSLITRFTDTQY
TRBJ2-1,TRBV28,ASSPRGSEQF
TRBJ2-1,TRBV28,ASSLFPLRVRDGPYNEQF
TRBJ2-7,TRBV4-1,ASSQDYWGRGGEQY
TRBJ2-1,TRBV4-1,ASSQPRGSAYNEQF